The TCR beta chain described here comes from a study of beta chain features in type 1 diabetes. Study results and caveats: When Type 1 diabetes patients were examined, their TCRB CDR3s proved moderately but significantly shorter in all four CD4+ subsets.

This CDR3 contains 15 residues. Germline V gives CDR1 MNHEY, CDR2 SVGAGI. The ends were cut back, 6 bases at V and 5 bases at J, with 19 bases in the middle. Regarding this clone: The target antigen is unknown.

As every portion of the isolated RNA was reverse transcribed, the sequencing read expressed TCRB transcripts. Libraries were prepared by immunoSEQ multiplex PCR; TCRdb keeps only in-frame clonotypes and omits some of them. Of approximately 170,000 clones detected, roughly 7.1% appear once; the ten largest clones hold 0.94%. The TCR comes from a woman aged 40-49 years with type 1 diabetes. This rearrangement joins TRBV6-5 to TRBJ1-1; a weak D match, TRBD1 (5 bases). Sequencing was performed on central memory CD4+ T cells from blood. Here the CDR3 DNA reads TGTGCCAGCAGCCAGCCGGGCTGGGGGGATACTGAAGCTTTCTTT. Its translation is CASSQPGWGDTEAFF.